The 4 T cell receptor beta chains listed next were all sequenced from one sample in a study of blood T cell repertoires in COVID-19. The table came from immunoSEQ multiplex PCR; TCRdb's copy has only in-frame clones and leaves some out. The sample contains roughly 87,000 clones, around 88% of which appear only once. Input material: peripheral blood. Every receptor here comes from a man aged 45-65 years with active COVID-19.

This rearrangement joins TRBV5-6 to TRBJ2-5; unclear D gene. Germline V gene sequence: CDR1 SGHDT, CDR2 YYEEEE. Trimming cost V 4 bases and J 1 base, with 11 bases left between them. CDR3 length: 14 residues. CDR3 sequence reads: CASSHGTAQETQYF. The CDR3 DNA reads TGTGCCAGCAGCCATGGCACAGCCCAAGAGACCCAGTACTTC.

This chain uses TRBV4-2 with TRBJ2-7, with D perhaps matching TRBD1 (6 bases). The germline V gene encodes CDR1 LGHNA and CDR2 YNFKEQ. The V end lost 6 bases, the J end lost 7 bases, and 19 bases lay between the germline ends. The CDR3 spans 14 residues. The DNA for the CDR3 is TGTGCCAGCAGTCCTACCGGGACACCGAATGAGCAGTACTTC. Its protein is CASSPTGTPNEQYF.

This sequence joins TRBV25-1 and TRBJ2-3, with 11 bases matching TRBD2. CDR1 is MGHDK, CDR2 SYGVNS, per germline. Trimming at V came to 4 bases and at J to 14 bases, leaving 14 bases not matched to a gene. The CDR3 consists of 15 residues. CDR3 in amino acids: CASSGRSASGGRWYF. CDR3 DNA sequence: TGTGCCAGCAGTGGCCGGTCGGCTAGCGGGGGGAGGTGGTATTTT.

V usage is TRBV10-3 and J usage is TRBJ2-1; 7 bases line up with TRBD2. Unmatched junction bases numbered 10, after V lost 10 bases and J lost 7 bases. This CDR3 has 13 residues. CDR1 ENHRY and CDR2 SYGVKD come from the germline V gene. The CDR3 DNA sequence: TGTGCCACGCGGGAGCCGAGGCGGAATGAGCAGTTCTTC. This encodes CATREPRRNEQFF.